Listed below are T cell receptor beta chains from one sample, sequenced in a study of T-cell reconstitution after alpha-beta-depleted transplantation in children. A single record per CDR3 protein comes from TCRdb applying MiXCR to the PCR reads. This table has about 600,000 distinct CDR3 sequences, approximately 13% appearing once. The sample was PBMCs, mostly from graft donor cells, taken 360 days after TCRalphabeta/CD19-depleted stem cell transplant. The receptors come from a male patient younger than 18 who had a stem cell transplant for acute myeloid leukemia, so the T cells may come from the graft donor. The CDR3 runs from the conserved cysteine through the conserved F or W. A D gene is named only where the DNA matches it firmly. For some rows the clone size is stated as once, few or many, or as a class when expanded; others skip it.

cdr3_length	d_call	v_call	clone_size	j_call	cdr3_nt	cdr3_aa
17	TRBD2	TRBV5-1	few	TRBJ2-7	TGCGCCAGCAGCTTGGTACTAGCGGGAGGTTTTATCAACGAGCAGTACTTC	CASSLVLAGGFINEQYF
14	NA	TRBV29-1	few	TRBJ2-1	TGCAGCGTTGAACGGTACCCGTCGGACAATGAGCAGTTCTTC	CSVERYPSDNEQFF
15	TRBD2	TRBV20-1	many	TRBJ2-3	TGCAGTGCTAGAGATCCCGGGACTAGCGGAGATACGCAGTATTTT	CSARDPGTSGDTQYF
18	NA	TRBV28	NA	TRBJ1-1	TGTGCCAGCAGCAAACCTCCGGGACCGAACCCACTGAACACTGAAGCTTTCTTT	CASSKPPGPNPLNTEAFF
15	NA	TRBV5-1	many	TRBJ2-1	TGCGCCAGCAGCCCAACCTTCTTTGACATGAATGAGCAGTTCTTC	CASSPTFFDMNEQFF
18	NA	TRBV27	few	TRBJ2-1	TGTGCCAGCAGTTTATCATTCTATCAGAGCAGCTCCTACAATGAGCAGTTCTTC	CASSLSFYQSSSYNEQFF
14	NA	TRBV13	few	TRBJ1-5	TGTGCCAGCAGCTTAGAGGGTCTTGGTCAGCCCCAGCATTTT	CASSLEGLGQPQHF
12	TRBD1	TRBV10-2	NA	TRBJ2-7	TGCGCCAGTCGGGACAGGGCCTACGAGCAGTACTTC	CASRDRAYEQYF
16	TRBD1	TRBV7-6	many	TRBJ2-2	TGTGCCAGCAGCTTGACAGGGATTCCGAACACCGGGGAGCTGTTTTTT	CASSLTGIPNTGELFF
17	NA	TRBV7-2	NA	TRBJ2-3	TGTGCCAGCAGCTTACGAGGGGGGCGGGAGAACACAGATACGCAGTATTTT	CASSLRGGRENTDTQYF
11	TRBD1	TRBV11-1	NA	TRBJ2-1	TGTGCCAGCAGCTCCACAGGGGCAGGGATCTTC	CASSSTGAGIF
19	TRBD2	TRBV14	few	TRBJ2-5	TGTGCCAGCAGCCAAGATCCCCGGACTAGCGGGAGACTAGGAGAGACCCAGTACTTC	CASSQDPRTSGRLGETQYF
13	NA	TRBV29-1	many	TRBJ2-7	TGCAGCGTTGGAGGCGCGGTATCCTACGAGCAGTACTTC	CSVGGAVSYEQYF
13	NA	TRBV2	NA	TRBJ2-2	TGTGCCAGCAGGGCAGGATACACCGGGGAGCTGTTTTTT	CASRAGYTGELFF
13	NA	TRBV20-1	NA	TRBJ1-1	TGCAGTGCTAGAGATTCTATACACACTGAAGCTTTCTTT	CSARDSIHTEAFF
17	NA	TRBV7-6	NA	TRBJ2-7	TGTGCCAGCAGCTTAAGGCGGCTGCGCGTAGGTCCCTACGAGCAGTACTTC	CASSLRRLRVGPYEQYF
14	NA	TRBV19	NA	TRBJ2-4	TGTGCCAGTACCATCTCCGGAGGTGACCGGAGACAGTACTTC	CASTISGGDRRQYF
15	TRBD1	TRBV10-2	NA	TRBJ2-1	TGCGCCAGCGAACCTTACCGGGACAGAACCAATGAGCAGTTCTTC	CASEPYRDRTNEQFF
14	TRBD2	TRBV3-1	NA	TRBJ2-7	TGTGCCAGCAGGATGACTAGCGTCTCCTACGAGCAGTACTTC	CASRMTSVSYEQYF
17	TRBD2	TRBV12-3/TRBV12-4	NA	TRBJ2-3	TGTGCCAGCAGTTTAGCGACCGGGACTAGCGGTATAGATACGCAGTATTTT	CASSLATGTSGIDTQYF
16	NA	TRBV18	NA	TRBJ2-7	TGTGCCAGCTCCCTACCACGACAGGTAATCCACCACGAGCAGTACTTC	CASSLPRQVIHHEQYF
16	NA	TRBV5-1	NA	TRBJ1-1	TGCGCCAGCAGCTTGGCCCCGGGAGAGGGAGGCACTGAAGCTTTCTTT	CASSLAPGEGGTEAFF
16	NA	TRBV12-3/TRBV12-4	NA	TRBJ2-1	TGTGCCAGCAGTTATGCCCGAGGGGGGGGAATTAATGAGCAGTTCTTC	CASSYARGGGINEQFF
16	TRBD2	TRBV11-3	NA	TRBJ2-1	TGTGCCAGCAGCTTTGGGTTGAGCGGGGATAACAATGAGCAGTTCTTC	CASSFGLSGDNNEQFF
14	TRBD2	TRBV27	NA	TRBJ2-1	TGTGCCAGCACCCGGACTAGCGGGTTCAATGAGCAGTTCTTC	CASTRTSGFNEQFF
16	TRBD2	TRBV20-1	few	TRBJ2-5	TGCAGTGCTTCTCGGACTAGCGGGAGTCTGTCCGAGACCCAGTACTTC	CSASRTSGSLSETQYF
14	NA	TRBV6-5	many	TRBJ2-7	TGTGCCAGCAGCTCGGGGGACTCCACCTACGAGCAGTACTTC	CASSSGDSTYEQYF
13	NA	TRBV12-3/TRBV12-4	NA	TRBJ2-5	TGTGCCAGCGGGGGCCCCAGTAGAGAGACCCAGTACTTC	CASGGPSRETQYF
16	TRBD2	TRBV7-6	NA	TRBJ2-1	TGTGCCAGCAGTCCTAATAGCGGGAGATTAATAAATGAGCAGTTCTTC	CASSPNSGRLINEQFF
20	TRBD1	TRBV6-2/TRBV6-3	NA	TRBJ2-2	TGTGCCAGCAGTTGGTTGGTGACAGGGAGTTTCCGAAAGAACACCGGGGAGCTGTTTTTT	CASSWLVTGSFRKNTGELFF
13	TRBD2	TRBV29-1	many	TRBJ2-7	TGCAGCGCCGGGGCGGGAGGGCCGTCCGAGCAGTACTTC	CSAGAGGPSEQYF
15	TRBD2	TRBV20-1	many	TRBJ2-7	TGCAGTGCTAGAGATCCTACTAGCGGCCTTTACGAGCAGTACTTC	CSARDPTSGLYEQYF
16	TRBD2	TRBV4-3	NA	TRBJ2-1	TGCGCCAGCAGCCAAGAACTAGCGGGAGGCTTCAATGAGCAGTTCTTC	CASSQELAGGFNEQFF
15	NA	TRBV7-2	few	TRBJ2-1	TGTGCCAGCAGCTTAGGTCTAGTGAGCGGCAATGAGCAGTTCTTC	CASSLGLVSGNEQFF
16	NA	TRBV7-9	once	TRBJ2-7	TGTGCCAGCAGCCTAATAACAGGGCTAAGCTCCTACGAGCAGTACTTC	CASSLITGLSSYEQYF
14	NA	TRBV20-1	few	TRBJ2-7	TGCAGTGCTAGAGCCCCCCCAGCGGCTTACGAGCAGTACTTC	CSARAPPAAYEQYF
18	NA	TRBV4-2	NA	TRBJ1-4	TGTGCCAGCAGTGATCCCGGGGGGGGCAAAGGTTCTAACGAAAAACTGTTTTTT	CASSDPGGGKGSNEKLFF
15	NA	TRBV6-5	NA	TRBJ2-2	TGTGCCAGCAGTTACCCTGTGGGGGCCACCGGGGAGCTGTTTTTT	CASSYPVGATGELFF
15	NA	TRBV12-3/TRBV12-4	many	TRBJ2-5	TGTGCCAGCAGTCAGAGGCTAGCCCCCCAAGAGACCCAGTACTTC	CASSQRLAPQETQYF
15	NA	TRBV28	NA	TRBJ1-5	TGTGCCAGCAGTTTAGGTATAGGGGTGCATCAGCCCCAGCATTTT	CASSLGIGVHQPQHF
17	NA	TRBV28	NA	TRBJ1-1	TGTGCCAGCAGTCCACTAACCCCCGGACAAATGAACACTGAAGCTTTCTTT	CASSPLTPGQMNTEAFF
18	TRBD2	TRBV7-7	many	TRBJ2-2	TGTGCTAGCAGTGCCGGGACTAGCGGGGGTCCGAACACCGGGGAGCTGTTTTTT	CASSAGTSGGPNTGELFF
15	TRBD1	TRBV4-3	NA	TRBJ2-1	TGCGCCAGCAGCCGGACAGGGGGCGGGTACAATGAGCAGTTCTTC	CASSRTGGGYNEQFF
15	TRBD1	TRBV7-9	NA	TRBJ2-5	TGTGCCAGCAGCCGACAGGGGGCGAGTGGAGAGACCCAGTACTTC	CASSRQGASGETQYF
15	NA	TRBV12-3/TRBV12-4	NA	TRBJ2-3	TGTGCCAGCAGTGATCCTAGTGGGGGAGCAGATACGCAGTATTTT	CASSDPSGGADTQYF
16	NA	TRBV4-2	NA	TRBJ2-5	TGTGCCAGCAGCCAAGATCGAGCGGAGTCTCAAGAGACCCAGTACTTC	CASSQDRAESQETQYF
14	NA	TRBV9	once	TRBJ2-7	TGTGCCAGCAGCGTAAGCGGAACCTCCTACGAGCAGTACTTC	CASSVSGTSYEQYF
13	TRBD2	TRBV6-2/TRBV6-3	few	TRBJ2-7	TGTGCCAGCAGTTACGCGGGAGGCTACGAGCAGTACTTC	CASSYAGGYEQYF
14	NA	TRBV28	NA	TRBJ2-7	TGTGCCAGCAGTTTACCCGGGCCATGGTACGAGCAGTACTTC	CASSLPGPWYEQYF
14	NA	TRBV7-2	NA	TRBJ2-5	TGTGCCAGCAGCTCGGCCTGGGGGCAGGGGACCCAGTACTTC	CASSSAWGQGTQYF
14	NA	TRBV27	many	TRBJ2-2	TGTGCCAGCAGTCCCCTCCGAACCACCGGGGAGCTGTTTTTT	CASSPLRTTGELFF
16	TRBD2	TRBV7-2	NA	TRBJ2-7	TGTGCCAGCAGCTTATGGCGGGCTAGCGGGTCCTACGAGCAGTACTTC	CASSLWRASGSYEQYF
15	TRBD2	TRBV28	NA	TRBJ2-7	TGTGCCAGCAGACAAGCGGGGCAGGGTAGGCACGAGCAGTACTTC	CASRQAGQGRHEQYF
13	TRBD1	TRBV5-1	many	TRBJ2-5	TGTGCCAGCAGCTTGACAGGGGGGGAGACCCAGTACTTC	CASSLTGGETQYF